These 29 T cell receptor beta chains were all obtained from the same sample, sequenced in a study of tumor-infiltrating lymphocytes in primary liver carcinoma. Without any cell sorting, roughly 18-31 mg of bulk tissue yielded co-extracted RNA and DNA. TCR beta cDNA was prepared out of roughly 450 ng total RNA by means of a constant-region primer. Libraries covering TCR beta were generated through three nested multiplex PCR rounds (using a slightly modified ARM-PCR). Amplification in the first two PCR rounds was performed using TRBV1-TRBV30 forward primers and a C-beta reverse primer for around 10 cycles each. MiXCR, applied by TCRdb to the multiplex PCR reads, yields one record per CDR3 protein. In the table there are 95,000 to 150,000 distinct CDR3 sequences, 60% to 70% of which are singletons. The source material was liver tumor tissue from sampling region 1. Indicated subset: tumor region T1, superior pole. The receptors come from an older woman with primary liver carcinoma and hepatitis B virus infection.

This clonotype was seen once. Mismatch with germline at one junction end may stem from a read error. CDR3 amino acids: CASSPTGQWAGANVMTF. CDR3 sequence (DNA): TGTGCCAGCAGCCCGACGGGACAGTGGGCTGGGGCCAACGTCATGACTTTC. The chain uses TRBV11-2 and TRBJ2-6, with 7 nucleotides matching TRBD1. Germline lookup yields CDR1 SGHAT and CDR2 FQNNGV. CDR3 length equals 17 residues.

The chain carries TRBV11-2 and TRBJ2-7; D might be TRBD2 (5 bases). The CDR3 loop spans 12 amino acids. Germline assignment: CDR1 SGHAT and CDR2 FQNNGV. V was cut by 6 bases and J by 2 bases, with 8 bases left in between. The CDR3 spells CASSSVTYEQYF. CDR3 nucleotides: TGTGCCAGCAGTAGCGTGACCTACGAGCAGTACTTC.

This clonotype has only a few counts. A read error may explain this, as a much larger clone is one base away. The chain uses TRBV28 and TRBJ1-2; no clear D gene. Trimming took 5 bases from V and 5 from J, leaving 12 bases between them. Germline CDR1 and CDR2: MDHEN and SYDVKM. The CDR3 runs to 13 residues. The CDR3 sequence is CASSQTGKYGYTF. The CDR3 DNA sequence: TGTGCCAGCAGTCAGACGGGCAAGTATGGCTACACCTTC.

This clonotype showed up just a few times. This may be a read error: a much more frequent sequence differs by one nucleotide. This sequence joins TRBV13 and TRBJ2-3; D might be TRBD1 (6 bases). V was trimmed by 7 bases and J by 0 bases, leaving 17 bases between them. This CDR3 contains 16 residues. Germline V CDR1 and CDR2: PRHDT, FYEKMQ (reference sequence). The DNA for the CDR3 is TGTGCCAGCAACTCACCCCGACAGGATAGCACAGATACGCAGTATTTT. Its translation: CASNSPRQDSTDTQYF.

Notes on this clonotype: At one end, the junction sequence differs from germline, possibly due to a read error. V is TRBV20-1 and J is TRBJ2-7; 8 bases fit TRBD1. The CDR3 extends over 17 amino acids. Per the germline V gene, CDR1 is DFQATT and CDR2 is SNEGSKA (reference sequence). The CDR3 bases are TGCAATGCTAAAAGGGGCGTACCGGGACAGGCCTCCTACGAGCAGTACTTC. Amino acids: CNAKRGVPGQASYEQYF.

This clonotype came up once. A junction boundary mismatches the germline segment, possibly from a read error. The chain joins TRBV29-1 to TRBJ1-2; D may be TRBD1 (5 bases). The germline V gene encodes CDR1 SQVTM and CDR2 ANQGSEA. The CDR3 covers 14 residues. The CDR3: CSVGGGEKDYGYTF. In nucleotides, the CDR3 is TGCAGCGTTGGGGGGGGAGAAAAGGACTATGGCTACACTTTC.

This clonotype was seen a handful of times. At one end the junction does not follow the germline gene, possibly because of a read error. This rearrangement joins TRBV28 to TRBJ2-3; TRBD1 matches 8 bases. This CDR3 has 14 residues. CDR1 and CDR2 (germline): MDHEN, SYDVKM. Here the CDR3 reads CASMDRAGTDTQYF. Here the CDR3 DNA reads TGTGCCAGCATGGACAGGGCTGGCACGGATACGCAGTATTTT.

The count of this clonotype is one. Just one base apart from a much larger clone, this may be a read error. The chain uses TRBV6-5 and TRBJ1-2, with 11 bases matching TRBD1. Germline CDR1 is MNHEY and CDR2 is SVGAGI. The CDR3 is 16 residues long. The CDR3 sequence: CVSSPSAGTGGYGYTF. In DNA, the CDR3 is TGTGTCAGCAGCCCAAGCGCCGGGACAGGGGGCTATGGCTACACCTTC.

With regard to this clonotype: A much larger clone is a single base away; this may be a read error. This sequence joins TRBV5-1 and TRBJ1-2; D ambiguous. Germline lookup yields CDR1 SGHRS and CDR2 YFSETQ. The CDR3 is 13 amino acids. V gave up 4 bases and J gave up 8 bases, with 15 bases separating them. The CDR3 is CASSQQTSRGYTF. CDR3 coding DNA: TGCGCCAGCAGCCAACAGACAAGTCGAGGCTACACCTTC. The full variable domain, its missing parts supplied by reference TRBV5-1 and TRBJ1-2, is KAGVTQTPRYLIKTRGQQVTLSCSPISGHRSVSWYQQTPGQGLQFLFEYFSETQRNKGNFPGRFSGRQFSNSRSEMNVSTLELGDSALYLCASSQQTSRGYTFGSGTRLTVV.

Comment on this clonotype: The junction shows a germline mismatch at one end, possibly a read error. In nucleotides, the CDR3 is TGTGCTAGCAGTTTAGGACTAGCGGGAGTGGATGAGCAGTACTTC. It translates to CASSLGLAGVDEQYF. The V and J genes are TRBV12-3 or TRBV12-4 and TRBJ2-7; 13 positions agree with TRBD2. CDR3 length: 15 residues.

Of note for this clonotype: This may be a read error, as it is one base from a much larger clone. This chain uses TRBV6-5 with TRBJ1-2; D gene uncertain. The CDR3 length is 12 residues. The germline gives CDR1 MNHEY, CDR2 SVGAGI. V lost 10 bases and J lost 7, with 16 bases in between. The CDR3 is CANSHARGGYTF. The DNA of the CDR3 is TGTGCCAACAGCCACGCTCGCGGTGGCTACACCTTC.

As regards this clonotype: Being one base from a much bigger clone, this may be a read error. Written as DNA, the CDR3 is TGTGCCAGCAGTCCCGAAGGGAGATCCTACGAGCAGTACTTC. Translating gives CASSPEGRSYEQYF. This rearrangement joins TRBV6-5 to TRBJ2-7; D may be TRBD2 (5 bases). Germline V gene lookup returns CDR1 MNHEY and CDR2 SVGAGI. V dropped 5 bases and J dropped 1 base, with 12 bases sitting between them. There are 14 residues in the CDR3.

This clonotype was observed many times. This chain joins TRBV14 and TRBJ2-1, with 7 bases matching TRBD2. V shed 6 bases and J 7 bases; nucleotides not matched to a gene: 9. The CDR3 consists of 14 residues. Germline V gene sequence: CDR1 SGHDN, CDR2 FVKESK. CDR3 protein: CASRHGRGWNEQFF. In DNA form, the CDR3 reads TGTGCCAGCAGACACGGGCGGGGGTGGAATGAGCAGTTCTTC.

Notes on this clonotype: Sequence at one end of the junction differs from germline and may be a read error. CDR3 sequence reads: CASNPGTSGTETQYF. DNA for the CDR3: TGTGCCAGTAACCCCGGGACTAGCGGGACGGAGACACAGTACTTC. The rearrangement joins TRBV5-6 to TRBJ2-5; the match to TRBD2 covers 13 bases. This CDR3 contains 15 residues. CDR1 is SGHDT and CDR2 is YYEEEE in the germline V gene.

To note about this clonotype: Relative to the germline gene, one junction end is altered; a read error may explain this. V gene TRBV11-2 combines with J gene TRBJ1-5, with TRBD1 matching over 7 bases. The CDR3 length is 15 residues. Germline CDR1 is SGHAT and CDR2 is FQNNGV. Here the CDR3 reads CASSLKGGPNQPQHF. In DNA, the CDR3 is TGTGCCAGCAGCTTGAAAGGGGGCCCTAATCAACCCCAGCATTTT.

This chain uses TRBV7-3 with TRBJ2-1; D perhaps matches TRBD2 (5 bases). Germline assignment: CDR1 SGHTA and CDR2 FQGTGA. The CDR3 is made up of 16 amino acids. Trimming took off 4 bases at V and 7 bases at J, with 20 bases between the two ends. CDR3 protein: CASSSGPGLGNNEQFF. DNA for the CDR3: TGTGCCAGCAGCTCAGGTCCAGGACTGGGGAATAATGAGCAGTTCTTC.

In the case of this clonotype: Given a much more abundant clone one base away, this may be a read error. The chain uses TRBV5-1 and TRBJ1-1; 9 nucleotides agree with TRBD1. Germline V gene data show CDR1 as SGHRS and CDR2 as YFSETQ. The CDR3 spans 14 residues. CDR3 loop: CTSSLTGGRAEAFF. CDR3 nucleotides: TGCACCAGCAGCTTGACAGGGGGTCGGGCTGAAGCTTTCTTT.

The chain is built from TRBV13 and TRBJ2-2; 8 bases line up with TRBD2. Germline-derived CDR1 and CDR2 are PRHDT and FYEKMQ (reference sequence). Trimming cost V 0 bases and J 0 bases; bases outside gene matches: 0. The CDR3 length is 16 residues. DNA for the CDR3: TGTGCCAGCAGCTTAGGGGGACTAGCGAACACCGGGGAGCTGTTTTTT. It yields the protein CASSLGGLANTGELFF.

This clonotype was observed once. One end of the junction does not line up with germline, which may come from a read error. This chain links TRBV29-1 with TRBJ1-2, with 7 bases matching TRBD1. The CDR3 covers 16 residues. From germline, CDR1 is SQVTM and CDR2 ANQGSEA. CDR3 coding DNA: TGCAGCGTTGACCCGCGGACAGGACTCATCTCCTGTGGCCACACCTTC. Its protein product is CSVDPRTGLISCGHTF.

A note on this clonotype: A junction boundary mismatches the germline segment, possibly from a read error. This sequence joins TRBV11-2 and TRBJ2-7; maybe TRBD2 (6 bases). Germline CDR1 and CDR2: SGHAT and FQNNGV. This CDR3 comprises 12 residues. The CDR3 sequence: CASSLETGEHYF. DNA for the CDR3: TGTGCCAGCAGCTTAGAAACGGGGGAGCACTACTTC.

The chain couples TRBV14 to TRBJ1-2; TRBD1 might be the D (5 bases). The V and J ends lost 6 bases and 5 bases respectively, with 16 bases between them. The CDR3 contains 14 residues. CDR1 SGHDN and CDR2 FVKESK come from the germline V gene. CDR3 region: CASSQRDFKYGYTF. The CDR3 coding sequence is TGTGCCAGCAGTCAACGGGACTTTAAGTATGGCTACACCTTC.

On this clonotype: Compared with germline, one end of the junction differs, possibly owing to a read error. The chain combines TRBV11-1 with TRBJ2-6; D is perhaps TRBD1 (6 bases). There are 17 residues in the CDR3. In germline, CDR1 is SGHAT, CDR2 FQDESV (reference sequence). The CDR3: CASSLADSSFGANVLTF. In nucleotides, the CDR3 is TGTGCCAGCAGCTTAGCGGACAGTTCCTTTGGGGCCAATGTCCTGACTTTC.

A note on this clonotype: This clone may be a read error of a much larger clone one base away. The V call is TRBV14, the J call TRBJ2-7; D unresolved. The CDR3 runs to 14 residues. Germline V gene sequence: CDR1 SGHDN, CDR2 FVKESK. DNA of the CDR3: TGTACCAGCAGCCGGATGGGTAGCTCCTACGAGCAGTACTTC. Amino acid sequence: CTSSRMGSSYEQYF.

The rearrangement uses TRBV30 and TRBJ1-1, with D possibly TRBD1 on 5 matching bases. Trimming cost V 8 bases and J 2 bases, with 15 bases left between them. The germline CDR1 and CDR2 sequences are GTSNPN and SVGIG (reference sequence). The CDR3 covers 13 residues. The CDR3, as DNA: TGTGCCCGTGGGTCCGGGGGTAACACTGAAGCTTTCTTT. Protein product: CARGSGGNTEAFF.

Comments on this clonotype: At one end the junction does not follow the germline gene, possibly because of a read error. CDR3 bases: TGTGCAAACAGCTTACGGAGAAACACAGATACGCAGTGTTTT. As protein: CANSLRRNTDTQCF. J is TRBJ2-3 and V is TRBV11-3; D remains ambiguous. This CDR3 comprises 14 residues. Germline assignment: CDR1 SGHNT and CDR2 YENEEA. The full variable domain, its missing parts supplied by reference TRBV11-3 and TRBJ2-3, is EAGVVQSPRYKIIEKKQPVAFWCNPISGHNTLYWYLQNLGQGPELLIRYENEEAVDDSQLPKDRFSAERLKGVDSTLKIQPAELGDSAVYLCANSLRRNTDTQCFGPGTRLTVL.

On this clonotype: A read error is possible here, since a much larger clone lies one base away. Here the CDR3 DNA reads TGTGCCAGCAGTTCAGGGGGCGCCGGCACAGATATGCAGTATTTT. It codes for CASSSGGAGTDMQYF. V usage is TRBV28 and J usage is TRBJ2-3; 8 positions match TRBD1. The CDR3 consists of 15 residues. Germline assignment: CDR1 MDHEN and CDR2 SYDVKM.

CDR3 sequence: CASSLGGGLAGTNEQFF. As DNA, the CDR3 is TGTGCCAGCAGCCTAGGAGGGGGACTAGCGGGAACCAATGAGCAGTTCTTC. The chain links TRBV11-3 to TRBJ2-1, with TRBD2 identical over 13 bases. The ends lost 5 bases at V and 6 bases at J; junction bases unmatched: 10. CDR1 is SGHNT and CDR2 is YENEEA in the germline V gene. The CDR3 has 17 residues.

This clonotype was recorded a few times. An end of the junction differs from the germline gene, which may be a read error. This chain joins TRBV7-8 and TRBJ2-7; no clear D. Germline V gives CDR1 SGHVS, CDR2 FQNEAQ. The CDR3 is made up of 13 amino acids. CDR3 sequence: CASNLARASGQYF. CDR3 in DNA: TGTGCCAGCAACTTAGCCCGGGCCTCGGGGCAGTACTTC.

Regarding this clonotype: At one of its ends the junction is not consistent with the germline gene, which may arise from a read error. The chain recombines TRBV6-1 with TRBJ2-3; D is ambiguous. The CDR3 totals 14 residues. Germline V gene data show CDR1 as MNHNS and CDR2 as SASEGT. The CDR3 DNA reads as TGTGCCAACAGTGACGGTGGCCCTACAGATACGCAGTATTTT. Protein: CANSDGGPTDTQYF.